This passage covers 20 T cell receptor beta chains from one sample sequenced in a study of OX40 agonist ivuxolimab in advanced cancers. Measured with immunoSEQ multiplex PCR; TCRdb has only the in-frame clones, and not every one. The table includes fewer than 70,000 clones, around four fifths detected once. Sequencing used CD4+ or CD8+ T cells sorted from blood, obtained in a trial of the OX40 agonist ivuxolimab. These receptors were obtained from an adult with an advanced solid tumor such as melanoma, head and neck, liver or kidney cancer.

This clone was counted a single time. The V call is TRBV7-9, the J call TRBJ1-1, with 7 bases fitting TRBD1. The junction had 5 bases not matched to a gene; V was cut back by 5 bases and J by 2 bases. The germline CDR1 and CDR2 sequences are SEHNR and FQNEAQ (reference sequence). The CDR3 spans 14 residues. The CDR3 bases are TGTGCCAGCAGCGTCGACAGGGATAACACTGAAGCTTTCTTT. It translates to CASSVDRDNTEAFF.

This chain joins TRBV6-5 and TRBJ2-7; 10 positions agree with TRBD1. From germline, CDR1 is MNHEY and CDR2 SVGAGI. V shed 2 bases, J shed 3 bases, and the junction held 1 base outside the gene matches. This CDR3 spans 14 amino acids. The CDR3 reads CASSYRTGGYEQYF. CDR3 DNA sequence: TGTGCCAGCAGTTACCGGACAGGGGGCTACGAGCAGTACTTC.

The chain's CDR3 is CASSPFRVPGQGVNYGYTF. Written as DNA, the CDR3 is TGTGCCAGCAGCCCTTTTCGAGTCCCGGGACAGGGGGTTAACTATGGCTACACCTTC. The chain is built from TRBV7-8 and TRBJ1-2; 11 bases fit TRBD1. Germline loops: CDR1 SGHVS, CDR2 FQNEAQ. V lost 5 bases, J lost 1 base, and 15 bases stayed unmatched. The CDR3 runs to 19 residues.

This chain links TRBV6-1 with TRBJ1-2; TRBD1 might be the D (6 bases). CDR1 is MNHNS, CDR2 SASEGT, per germline. Trimming pared 2 bases from V and 1 base from J, leaving 11 bases between. This CDR3 is built from 15 residues. The CDR3 DNA reads as TGTGCCAGCAGTGAAAGGGGGGGCCATAACTATGGCTACACCTTC. Translating gives CASSERGGHNYGYTF.

V usage is TRBV6-1 and J usage is TRBJ1-2; TRBD1 matches 9 bases. The V gene end was trimmed by 3 bases and the J gene end by 4 bases; junction bases not matched to a gene: 3. The CDR3 extends over 14 amino acids. Looked up from germline, CDR1 is MNHNS and CDR2 is SASEGT. The CDR3 coding sequence is TGTGCCAGCAGTGAGCCGGGACAGGGCTATGGCTACACCTTC. It yields the protein CASSEPGQGYGYTF.

The chain joins TRBV6-5 to TRBJ1-2; no definite D call. The germline V gene has CDR1 MNHEY and CDR2 SVGAGI. Deletions cut 6 bases from V and 3 bases from J, with 8 bases between. The CDR3 extends over 12 amino acids. In nucleotides, the CDR3 is TGTGCCAGCAGCCCGACCGACTATGGCTACACCTTC. Protein sequence: CASSPTDYGYTF.

The chain employs TRBV5-1 and TRBJ2-6; 10 nucleotides line up with TRBD2. Trimming at V came to 4 bases and at J to 3 bases, leaving 13 bases not matched to a gene. The CDR3 spans 19 residues. CDR1 SGHRS and CDR2 YFSETQ come from the germline V gene. The CDR3 DNA reads as TGCGCCAGCAGCCCGTCGGGAAGCGGGGGGGTTGGTGGGGCCAACGTCCTGACTTTC. Translated: CASSPSGSGGVGGANVLTF. The full variable domain, completed using reference TRBV5-1 and TRBJ2-6, is KAGVTQTPRYLIKTRGQQVTLSCSPISGHRSVSWYQQTPGQGLQFLFEYFSETQRNKGNFPGRFSGRQFSNSRSEMNVSTLELGDSALYLCASSPSGSGGVGGANVLTFGAGSRLTVL.

The chain recombines TRBV5-1 with TRBJ2-1; TRBD2 agrees at 7 bases. Germline lookup yields CDR1 SGHRS and CDR2 YFSETQ. The CDR3 has 16 amino acids. V lost 0 bases, J lost 8 bases, and 11 bases stayed unmatched. CDR3 nucleotide sequence: TGCGCCAGCAGCTTGGGAGTCGCGGGGGATAGCGATGAGCAGTTCTTC. Translated: CASSLGVAGDSDEQFF.

CDR3 coding DNA: TGTGCCAGCAGCTCCACCGGACTGCCAAATTCACCCCTCCACTTT. Protein product: CASSSTGLPNSPLHF. This chain joins TRBV5-6 and TRBJ1-6; D unresolved. Trimming left V 3 bases short and J 7 bases short, with 14 bases between. The CDR3 is 15 residues long. The V gene's germline CDR1 is SGHDT and CDR2 YYEEEE.

V is TRBV5-4 and J is TRBJ1-2; TRBD1 matches 7 bases. V was pared by 4 bases and J by 3 bases, with 9 bases of the junction left unmatched. This CDR3 region has 15 residues. Germline CDR1 and CDR2: SGHNT and YYREEE (reference sequence). CDR3 in DNA: TGTGCCAGCAGCCCGGGACAGCTTCTCGACTATGGCTACACCTTC. Encoded protein: CASSPGQLLDYGYTF.

The chain links TRBV7-2 to TRBJ1-3; 10 bases line up with TRBD1. The CDR3 runs to 17 residues. With 4 bases clipped from V and 3 bases from J, the junction kept 9 bases outside the gene matches. Germline V CDR1 and CDR2: SGHTA, FQGNSA. The DNA of the CDR3 is TGTGCCAGCAGCTCGGGTTTGACAGGGGGCCATGGAAACACCATATATTTT. Its translation: CASSSGLTGGHGNTIYF.

V and J are TRBV2 and TRBJ1-1; D uncertain. Germline V gene sequence: CDR1 SNHLY, CDR2 FYNNEI. CDR3 length equals 11 residues. V was cut by 4 bases and J by 8 bases, with 8 bases left in between. The CDR3 protein is CASSGELEAFF. CDR3 nucleotide sequence: TGTGCCAGCAGTGGAGAATTAGAAGCTTTCTTT.

V usage is TRBV4-1 and J usage is TRBJ2-3, with 9 bases matching TRBD2. J gave up 6 bases and V 3 bases, and 1 base lay outside the gene matches. The V gene's germline CDR1 is MGHRA and CDR2 YSYEKL. The CDR3 length is 13 residues. The CDR3 nucleotides are TGCGCCAGCAGCCACGCGGGAGGGGATACGCAGTATTTT. Its protein product is CASSHAGGDTQYF.

The V call is TRBV4-3, the J call TRBJ1-4; 7 nucleotides align to TRBD1. The CDR3 totals 17 residues. Germline V gene sequence: CDR1 LGHNA, CDR2 YSLEER. V shed 1 base and J 4 bases; nucleotides not matched to a gene: 9. CDR3 coding DNA: TGCGCCAGCAGCCAAGGCCCAGCGACAGGGAATAATGAAAAACTGTTTTTT. It specifies CASSQGPATGNNEKLFF.

The genes are TRBV30 and TRBJ2-5, with 7 bases lining up with TRBD2. After removal of 0 bases from V and 5 bases from J, the junction contained 18 bases not matched to a gene. Germline lookup yields CDR1 GTSNPN and CDR2 SVGIG (reference sequence). This CDR3 has 18 residues. CDR3 in amino acids: CAWSVGGLGGGSGETQYF. CDR3 sequence (DNA): TGTGCCTGGAGTGTAGGTGGTCTGGGCGGGGGATCGGGTGAGACCCAGTACTTC.

The V gene is TRBV27, the J gene TRBJ2-7; TRBD2 matches 10 bases. Germline values: CDR1 MNHEY, CDR2 SMNVEV (reference sequence). The CDR3 length is 14 residues. V trimming: 6 bases; J trimming: 5 bases; junction bases outside the gene matches: 7. CDR3 coding DNA: TGTGCCAGCAGCTTTAGCGGGGGGCAACACGAGCAGTACTTC. Encoded protein: CASSFSGGQHEQYF.

The V call is TRBV27, the J call TRBJ2-5; 9 positions match TRBD2. Looked up from germline, CDR1 is MNHEY and CDR2 is SMNVEV (reference sequence). The V and J ends lost 5 bases and 7 bases, in that order; junction bases with no gene match: 8. The CDR3 is 14 residues long. The DNA for the CDR3 is TGTGCCAGCAGTCCGGGTTATAGCGGGGGGACCCAGTACTTC. Translating gives CASSPGYSGGTQYF.

The V and J genes are TRBV7-3 and TRBJ1-1, with 8 bases aligning to TRBD1. This CDR3 is built from 15 residues. With 3 bases clipped from V and 3 bases from J, the junction kept 6 bases outside the gene matches. Germline lookup yields CDR1 SGHTA and CDR2 FQGTGA. This CDR3 is CASSFSGGLDTEAFF. For the CDR3, the DNA is TGTGCCAGCAGCTTCTCAGGGGGCCTAGACACTGAAGCTTTCTTT.

This clone occurred once. Here the CDR3 reads CASSYSAGSYEQYF. CDR3 nucleotide sequence: TGTGCCAGCAGTTACTCTGCAGGGTCCTACGAGCAGTACTTC. The chain employs TRBV6-5 and TRBJ2-7, with TRBD1 as a possible D gene (5 bases). CDR1 and CDR2 from the germline V gene are MNHEY and SVGAGI. This CDR3 is built from 14 residues. V was clipped by 0 bases and J by 1 base, with 7 bases between them.

The chain is built from TRBV30 and TRBJ1-2, with 10 bases matching TRBD1. Germline-derived CDR1 and CDR2 are GTSNPN and SVGIG (reference sequence). The CDR3 spans 12 residues. The V gene end was trimmed by 1 base and the J gene end by 8 bases; junction bases not matched to a gene: 1. The CDR3, as DNA: TGTGCCTGGAGTGGGGACAGGGGAGGCTACACCTTC. Amino acid sequence: CAWSGDRGGYTF.